Listed below are T cell receptor beta chains from one sample, sequenced in a study of blood T cell repertoires in COVID-19. Here immunoSEQ multiplex PCR was the method, and the copy in TCRdb shows in-frame clones only, minus some. Of a few hundred thousand clones in the sample, approximately 83% were seen once. Sequencing used PBMCs or T cells enriched from blood (not recorded which). The receptors stem from a man in his thirties or forties who had recovered from COVID-19. Both conserved end residues are part of each CDR3. A D gene is named only where the DNA matches it firmly. Some rows have no size entry. The others give once, few or many, or a class for an expanded clone.

>TRBJ2-7|-|-|TRBV7-6
CASSLDEGVGYEQYF
TGTGCCAGCAGCTTAGACGAGGGAGTGGGCTACGAGCAGTACTTC
>TRBJ2-1|-|-|TRBV30
CAWSKLLEVYNEQFF
TGTGCCTGGTCGAAGCTCCTCGAGGTCTACAATGAGCAGTTCTTC
>TRBJ2-7|TRBD1|-|TRBV5-1
CASSLTGAYEQYF
TGCGCCAGCAGTCTGACAGGGGCCTACGAGCAGTACTTC
>TRBJ2-3|-|once|TRBV5-4
CASSLSSFRADTQYF
TGTGCCAGCAGCTTGTCTTCCTTCAGGGCAGATACGCAGTATTTT
>TRBJ1-2|-|-|TRBV19
CASSIPFRQGHGYTF
TGTGCCAGTAGTATCCCGTTTAGGCAGGGGCATGGCTACACCTTC
>TRBJ2-5|TRBD1|-|TRBV5-8
CASRPQGHRGETQYF
TGTGCCAGCAGACCTCAGGGGCACAGGGGAGAGACCCAGTACTTC
>TRBJ1-4|TRBD1|-|TRBV29-1
CSAGGQGAELGTNEKLFF
TGCAGCGCCGGGGGACAGGGGGCGGAATTAGGAACTAATGAAAAACTGTTTTTT
>TRBJ2-5|-|-|TRBV3-1/TRBV3-2
CASSQEWGGRFETQYF
TGTGCCAGCAGCCAGGAGTGGGGGGGCCGGTTTGAGACCCAGTACTTC
>TRBJ2-1|TRBD1|-|TRBV2
CASSRDRGRYNEQFF
TGTGCCAGCAGCCGGGACAGGGGGAGGTACAATGAGCAGTTCTTC
>TRBJ2-7|-|-|TRBV30
CAWRNIRISYEQYF
TGTGCCTGGAGAAACATACGCATCTCCTACGAGCAGTACTTC
>TRBJ1-1|-|-|TRBV5-1
CASSPESGTNTEAFF
TGCGCCAGCAGCCCGGAATCCGGGACTAACACTGAAGCTTTCTTT